Listed here are 8 T cell receptor beta chains from one sample, sequenced in a study of T cells after posttransplantation cyclophosphamide. Clones were sequenced by immunoSEQ multiplex PCR, and TCRdb holds only the in-frame ones, with some missing. This sample has under 45,000 clones, each found more than once. Sequencing was done on a sample of PBMCs. These receptors came from a woman aged 45-60 years in good health and a related stem cell transplant donor.

This clone occurred a few times. The chain employs TRBV27 and TRBJ2-5; 8 nucleotides align to TRBD1. With 4 bases clipped from V and 11 bases from J, the junction kept 3 bases outside the gene matches. Germline assignment: CDR1 MNHEY and CDR2 SMNVEV (reference sequence). The CDR3 runs 11 residues. The CDR3 loop is CASSSGQEQYF. In DNA form, the CDR3 reads TGTGCCAGCAGTTCGGGACAGGAGCAGTACTTC.

This clone was seen ten or more times. The chain couples TRBV19 to TRBJ2-7, with a tentative D call TRBD1 (5 bases). Trimming pared 6 bases from V and 2 bases from J, leaving 20 bases between. The CDR3 loop spans 16 amino acids. Germline V gene data show CDR1 as LNHDA and CDR2 as SQIVND (reference sequence). CDR3 sequence reads: CASRTWDQGGTYEQYF. Written as DNA, the CDR3 is TGTGCCAGTAGAACGTGGGATCAGGGTGGGACCTACGAGCAGTACTTC.

This clone was seen many times. An end of the junction differs from the germline gene, which may be a read error. The V and J genes are TRBV7-7 and TRBJ2-7; TRBD1 aligns across 7 bases. Germline V CDR1 and CDR2: SSHAT, FNYEAQ (reference sequence). The CDR3 extends over 13 amino acids. CDR3 sequence: CASSLGTAHEQYF. The DNA of the CDR3 is TGTGCTAGCAGCTTAGGGACAGCCCACGAGCAGTACTTC.

Ten or more counts support this clone. The chain employs TRBV30 and TRBJ1-5; 8 bases are shared with TRBD1. Germline loops: CDR1 GTSNPN, CDR2 SVGIG (reference sequence). After removal of 1 base from V and 5 bases from J, the junction contained 1 base not matched to a gene. CDR3 length: 13 residues. Written as DNA, the CDR3 is TGTGCCTGGAGTGAGGACAGGGATCAGCCCCAGCATTTT. Translating it yields CAWSEDRDQPQHF.

This clone was observed at least ten times. The chain is built from TRBV13 and TRBJ2-7; 9 bases align to TRBD1. The CDR3 extends over 18 amino acids. In germline, CDR1 is PRHDT, CDR2 FYEKMQ (reference sequence). J gave up 6 bases and V 2 bases, and 17 bases lay outside the gene matches. The CDR3 bases are TGTGCCAGCAGCTTACATAGTTCCCGGGACAGGGCCGTCTGCGAGCAGTACTTC. It codes for CASSLHSSRDRAVCEQYF.

This clone was detected many times. The chain employs TRBV30 and TRBJ1-2, with D maybe TRBD1 (6 bases). The germline V and J ends were trimmed by 2 bases and 2 bases, with 12 bases remaining between them. In germline, CDR1 is GTSNPN, CDR2 SVGIG (reference sequence). The CDR3 consists of 14 residues. For the CDR3, the DNA is TGTGCCTGGAGTCCATTCAGGGGAAACTATGGCTACACCTTC. Translating gives CAWSPFRGNYGYTF.

This clone was found many times. The CDR3 loop reads CASSVGLAGAPETQYF. In DNA form, the CDR3 reads TGTGCCAGCAGTGTAGGGTTAGCGGGGGCCCCGGAGACCCAGTACTTC. The rearrangement links TRBV2 to TRBJ2-5, with 9 bases lining up with TRBD2. Germline V gene sequence: CDR1 SNHLY, CDR2 FYNNEI. The CDR3 covers 16 residues. Trimming at V came to 4 bases and at J to 5 bases, leaving 11 bases not matched to a gene.

This clone was counted many times. V usage is TRBV19 and J usage is TRBJ2-6; 9 bases align to TRBD1. Per the germline V gene, CDR1 is LNHDA and CDR2 is SQIVND (reference sequence). V was clipped by 6 bases and J by 0 bases; unmatched bases: 12. CDR3 length: 19 amino acids. CDR3 DNA sequence: TGTGCCAGTAGCCCAATAGTGGGACAGGGATTCTCTGGGGCCAACGTCCTGACTTTC. This encodes CASSPIVGQGFSGANVLTF.